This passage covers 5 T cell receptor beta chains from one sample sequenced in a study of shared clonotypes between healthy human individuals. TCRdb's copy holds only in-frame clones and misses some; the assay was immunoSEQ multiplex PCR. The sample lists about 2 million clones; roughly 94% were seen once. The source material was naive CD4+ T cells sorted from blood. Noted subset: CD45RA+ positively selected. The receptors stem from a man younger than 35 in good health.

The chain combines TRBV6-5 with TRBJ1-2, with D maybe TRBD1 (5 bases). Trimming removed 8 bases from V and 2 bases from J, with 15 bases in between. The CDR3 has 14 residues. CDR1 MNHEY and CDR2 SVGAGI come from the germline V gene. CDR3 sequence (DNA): TGTGCCAGCGCTCGCACCGGGGGGAACTATGGCTACACCTTC. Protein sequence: CASARTGGNYGYTF.

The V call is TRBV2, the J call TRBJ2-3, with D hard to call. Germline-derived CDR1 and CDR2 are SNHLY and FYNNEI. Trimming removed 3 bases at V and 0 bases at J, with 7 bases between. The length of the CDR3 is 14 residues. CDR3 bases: TGTGCCAGCAGTGATCCTGCCAGCACAGATACGCAGTATTTT. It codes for CASSDPASTDTQYF.

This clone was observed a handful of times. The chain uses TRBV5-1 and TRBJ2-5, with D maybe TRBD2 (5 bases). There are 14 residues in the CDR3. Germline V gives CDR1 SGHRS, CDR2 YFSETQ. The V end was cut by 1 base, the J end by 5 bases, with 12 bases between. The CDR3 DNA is TGCGCCAGCAGCTTGTACAACCCGGGGGAGACCCAGTACTTC. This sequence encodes CASSLYNPGETQYF.

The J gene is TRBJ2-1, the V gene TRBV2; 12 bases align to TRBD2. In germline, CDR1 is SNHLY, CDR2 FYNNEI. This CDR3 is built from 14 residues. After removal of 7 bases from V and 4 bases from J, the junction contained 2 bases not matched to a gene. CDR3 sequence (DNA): TGTGCCAGCAAAGGGACTAGCGGGTACAATGAGCAGTTCTTC. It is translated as CASKGTSGYNEQFF.

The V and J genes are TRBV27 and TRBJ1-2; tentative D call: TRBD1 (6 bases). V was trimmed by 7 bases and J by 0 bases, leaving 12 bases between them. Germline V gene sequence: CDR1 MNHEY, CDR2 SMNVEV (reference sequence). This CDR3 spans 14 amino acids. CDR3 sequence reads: CASTSGQTNYGYTF. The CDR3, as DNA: TGTGCCAGCACCTCTGGACAGACTAACTATGGCTACACCTTC.